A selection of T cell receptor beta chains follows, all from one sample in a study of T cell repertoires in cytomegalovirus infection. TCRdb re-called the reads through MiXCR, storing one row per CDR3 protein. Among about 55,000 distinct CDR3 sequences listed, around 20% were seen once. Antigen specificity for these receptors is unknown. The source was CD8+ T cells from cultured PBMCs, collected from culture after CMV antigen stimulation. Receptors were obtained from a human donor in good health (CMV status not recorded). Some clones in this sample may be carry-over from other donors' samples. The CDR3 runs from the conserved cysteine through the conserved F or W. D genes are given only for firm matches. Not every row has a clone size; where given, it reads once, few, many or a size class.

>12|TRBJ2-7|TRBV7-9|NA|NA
CANSQQGGEQYF
TGTGCCAACAGCCAACAGGGAGGCGAGCAGTACTTC
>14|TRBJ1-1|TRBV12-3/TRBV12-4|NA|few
CASSPDSLNTEAFF
TGTGCCAGCAGTCCGGACTCCTTGAACACTGAAGCTTTCTTT
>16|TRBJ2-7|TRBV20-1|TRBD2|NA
CSARGDRLAGFYEQYF
TGCAGTGCTAGGGGTGATCGACTAGCGGGATTCTACGAGCAGTACTTC
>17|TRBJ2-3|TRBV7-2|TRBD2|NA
CASSPGGSTTNRDTQYF
TGTGCCAGCAGCCCGGGAGGAAGCACCACCAATAGGGATACGCAGTATTTT
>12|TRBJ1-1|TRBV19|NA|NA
CASSIWGTEAFF
TGTGCCAGTAGTATTTGGGGCACTGAAGCTTTCTTT
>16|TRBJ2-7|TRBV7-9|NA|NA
CASSLGRSGISYEQYF
TGTGCCAGCAGCTTAGGGAGGAGCGGTATCTCCTACGAGCAGTACTTC
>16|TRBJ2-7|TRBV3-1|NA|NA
CASSHPSTKGSYEQYF
TGTGCCAGCAGCCACCCATCGACTAAAGGATCTTACGAGCAGTACTTC
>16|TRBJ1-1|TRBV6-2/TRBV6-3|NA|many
CASSYLGWDMNTEAFF
TGTGCCAGCAGTTACCTCGGCTGGGACATGAACACTGAAGCTTTCTTT
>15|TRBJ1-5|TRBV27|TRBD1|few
CASSLWRGQDQPQHF
TGTGCCAGCAGTTTATGGAGGGGGCAGGATCAGCCCCAGCATTTT
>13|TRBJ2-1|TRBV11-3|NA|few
CASSLVGYNEQFF
TGTGCCAGCAGCTTAGTCGGATACAATGAGCAGTTCTTC
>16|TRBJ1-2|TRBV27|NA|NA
CASGLVGSFGIYGYTF
TGTGCCAGCGGTCTAGTGGGGTCTTTTGGGATCTATGGCTACACCTTC
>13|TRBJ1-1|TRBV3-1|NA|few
CASSQAGGNEAFF
TGTGCCAGCAGCCAAGCGGGGGGAAATGAAGCTTTCTTT
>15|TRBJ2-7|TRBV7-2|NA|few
CASSLSDQPAYEQYF
TGTGCCAGCAGCCTCTCCGACCAACCTGCCTACGAGCAGTACTTC
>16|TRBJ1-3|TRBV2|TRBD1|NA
CASSELRQGGADTIYF
TGTGCCAGCAGTGAACTACGACAGGGGGGAGCGGACACCATATATTTT
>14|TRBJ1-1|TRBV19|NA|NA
CASTWGPGDTEAFF
TGTGCCAGTACCTGGGGCCCGGGAGACACTGAAGCTTTCTTT
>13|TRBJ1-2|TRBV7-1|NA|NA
CVSSIDGNYGYTF
TGTGTCAGCAGCATCGACGGCAACTATGGCTACACCTTC
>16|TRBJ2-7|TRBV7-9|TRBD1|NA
CASSPGGPSIDYEQYF
TGTGCCAGCAGTCCAGGGGGCCCCTCGATTGACTACGAGCAGTACTTC
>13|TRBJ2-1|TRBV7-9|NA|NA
CASSSAVYNEQFF
TGTGCCAGCAGCTCCGCAGTTTACAATGAGCAGTTCTTC
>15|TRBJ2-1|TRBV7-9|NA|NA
CASSPPEWEKNEQFF
TGTGCCAGCAGCCCCCCTGAGTGGGAGAAAAATGAGCAGTTCTTC